The following is a T cell receptor (beta chain) sequence with its context. Its target is not known. Using immunoSEQ multiplex PCR, the repertoire was profiled, and TCRdb retains in-frame clones only, with some absent. The sample has about 120,000 clones; 92% are singletons. This record belongs to a study of T cell responses to AZD1222 COVID-19 vaccine. Study results and caveats: White British donors predominated, females outnumbered males, and clonal diversity was possibly underestimated. Within unmutated variant regions lay the reported targets of nearly half of spike-specific TCRs.

The specimen comprised peripheral blood, sampled on day 0 of AZD1222 vaccination. This receptor was obtained from an adult in good health.

The CDR3 nucleotides read TGTGCCAGCAGCCCGGAACAGGGACGAGAGCAGTACTTC. It encodes CASSPEQGREQYF. V is TRBV5-4 and J is TRBJ2-7; D possibly corresponds to TRBD1 (6 bases). Germline CDR1 and CDR2: SGHNT and YYREEE (reference sequence). Deletions cut 4 bases from V and 7 bases from J, with 15 bases between. This CDR3 is 13 amino acids long.